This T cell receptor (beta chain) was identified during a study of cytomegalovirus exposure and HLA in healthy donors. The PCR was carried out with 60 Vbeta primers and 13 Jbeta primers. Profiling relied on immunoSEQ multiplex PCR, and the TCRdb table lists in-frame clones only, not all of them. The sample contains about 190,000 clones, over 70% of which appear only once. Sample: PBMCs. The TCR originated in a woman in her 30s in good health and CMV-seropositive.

The CDR3 DNA reads TGTGCCAGCAGCTTCAGCCATTGGGGACAAGGATTAACAGAGACCCAGTACTTC. It is translated as CASSFSHWGQGLTETQYF. This rearrangement joins TRBV11-2 to TRBJ2-5, with D maybe TRBD1 (6 bases). Trimming cost V 3 bases and J 4 bases, with 24 bases left between them. Germline lookup yields CDR1 SGHAT and CDR2 FQNNGV. This CDR3 spans 18 amino acids. Full variable domain (missing parts from reference TRBV11-2 and TRBJ2-5): EAGVAQSPRYKIIEKRQSVAFWCNPISGHATLYWYQQILGQGPKLLIQFQNNGVVDDSQLPKDRFSAERLKGVDSTLKIQPAKLEDSAVYLCASSFSHWGQGLTETQYFGPGTRLLVL.